This T cell receptor (beta chain) was captured in a study of vaccination effects on CD4 cells after COVID-19. This clone was observed a handful of times. Its antigen is undetermined. Deletions cut 3 bases from V and 0 bases from J, with 6 bases between. From germline, CDR1 is MNHEY and CDR2 SMNVEV (reference sequence). The CDR3 loop spans 13 amino acids. Sequenced by immunoSEQ multiplex PCR; TCRdb stores in-frame clones only, minus some. The sample yields fewer than 30,000 clones, over 55% seen once. Antigen-specific CD4+ T cell clonotypes were called by their expansion after viral peptide-pool culture in ViraFEST. Culturing for approximately 10 days preceded CD4+ T cell isolation. People in the vaccine group had not been infected with SARS-CoV-2 before, and their nucleocapsid antibodies were negative.

Specimen: CD4+ T cells from PBMCs cultured with HCoV-OC43 spike peptides, collected before COVID-19 vaccination. The subset: HCoV-OC43 spike overlapping peptide pool stimulation. The sequence was obtained from a human donor who received a COVID-19 vaccine. V is TRBV27 and J is TRBJ2-7; no firm D call. The CDR3 loop is CASSFVNSYEQYF. CDR3 DNA: TGTGCCAGCAGTTTTGTGAACTCCTACGAGCAGTACTTC.